Described below is a single T cell receptor beta chain sequence and its context. Its cognate antigen is unknown. The investigators amplified TCR beta CDR3 regions from RNA transcripts. When the TCR CDR3 underwent first-round RT-PCR, the HTBI primer set was used. TCRdb re-analysed the multiplex PCR reads in MiXCR, keeping a single row per CDR3 protein. The sample lists nearly 600,000 distinct CDR3 sequences, approximately 14% occurring once. This sample was taken from a study of T cells in Graves' hyperthyroidism and ophthalmopathy. Overall study results and limits: Blood held most thyroid clonotypes expanded above 0.001 frequency.

The germline V gene has CDR1 SGHRS and CDR2 YFSETQ. V was pared by 3 bases and J by 1 base, with 22 bases between. The CDR3 is 18 amino acids. Uncontrolled infection, other autoimmune disease, pregnancy or lactation led to exclusion. From 8.5 to 10 ml of fresh peripheral blood, PBMCs were isolated. The receptor was derived from a woman aged 18-29 years with Graves' ophthalmopathy. The chain carries TRBV5-1 and TRBJ1-1; weak D call: TRBD1 (5 bases). Sequencing was performed on blood. CDR3 region: CASSWTRAGRFTNTEAFF. CDR3 nucleotides: TGCGCCAGCAGCTGGACTCGAGCAGGGCGATTTACGAACACTGAAGCTTTCTTT. Full variable domain (remainder filled in from reference TRBV5-1 and TRBJ1-1): KAGVTQTPRYLIKTRGQQVTLSCSPISGHRSVSWYQQTPGQGLQFLFEYFSETQRNKGNFPGRFSGRQFSNSRSEMNVSTLELGDSALYLCASSWTRAGRFTNTEAFFGQGTRLTVV.